The following is a T cell receptor (beta chain) sequence with its context. Its target is unknown. The sample is drawn from a study of graft-versus-host responses after intestinal transplantation. Study conclusions and caveats: With peak circulating GvH clone levels came an association with early post-transplant HvG declines. Detected in recipient marrow were GvH clones, some of which were first observed in ileum or blood.

The V end was cut by 4 bases, the J end by 0 bases, with 19 bases between. Germline lookup yields CDR1 SGHTA and CDR2 FQGNSA. The CDR3 spans 18 residues. This table comes from immunoSEQ multiplex PCR, and its TCRdb copy is limited to in-frame clones, with some not included. Of 80,000 to 95,000 clones listed, 88% are singletons. The sequence was obtained from a human donor who was the organ donor for an intestinal transplant. The rearrangement joins TRBV7-2 to TRBJ1-3; D is ambiguous. The material was unstimulated CD4+ T cells sorted from spleen or lymph node cells, obtained before transplant. CDR3 residues: CASSSTPDWIRSGNTIYF. The CDR3 DNA reads TGTGCCAGCAGCTCCACCCCCGACTGGATTCGCTCTGGAAACACCATATATTTT. The complete variable domain, with remaining parts taken from reference TRBV7-2 and TRBJ1-3, reads GAGVSQSPSNKVTEKGKDVELRCDPISGHTALYWYRQSLGQGLEFLIYFQGNSAPDKSGLPSDRFSAERTGGSVSTLTIQRTQQEDSAVYLCASSSTPDWIRSGNTIYFGEGSWLTVV.